These 32 T cell receptor beta chains came from one sample sequenced in a study of beta chain features in type 1 diabetes. Study results and limitations: Shorter TCRB CDR3s, moderately but significantly so, were found in Type 1 diabetes patients in all four CD4+ subsets.

Their target antigens are unknown. Expressed TCRB transcripts were sequenced, since all the RNA that had been isolated was reverse transcribed. TCRdb's copy holds only in-frame clones and misses some; the assay was immunoSEQ multiplex PCR. Here the sample spans around 280,000 clones, 14% to 15% being singletons. The source material was naive CD4+ T cells from blood. These receptors were obtained from a man aged 18 to 29 with type 1 diabetes.

Only a few counts were recorded for this clone. This chain links TRBV2 with TRBJ1-2, with 8 nucleotides matching TRBD1. J was trimmed by 6 bases and V by 2 bases; bases with no gene match: 2. Germline assignment: CDR1 SNHLY and CDR2 FYNNEI. CDR3 length: 13 amino acids. DNA of the CDR3: TGTGCCAGCAGTGAACAGGGGGCTCATGGCTACACCTTC. It is translated as CASSEQGAHGYTF.

The chain links TRBV7-6 to TRBJ2-5; TRBD2 matches at 13 bases. The CDR3 totals 15 residues. Germline CDR1 reads SGHVS; CDR2 reads FNYEAQ. With 1 base clipped from V and 4 bases from J, the junction kept 0 bases outside the gene matches. The CDR3, as DNA: TGTGCCAGCAGCTTAGGACTAGCGGGAGGAGAGACCCAGTACTTC. It yields the protein CASSLGLAGGETQYF.

The V call is TRBV10-1, the J call TRBJ2-3; D unresolved. Germline loops: CDR1 WNHNN, CDR2 SYGVQD (reference sequence). This CDR3 is built from 14 residues. Trimming took 4 bases from V and 2 from J, leaving 10 bases between them. CDR3 amino acids: CASSGLRATDTQYF. The CDR3, as DNA: TGCGCCAGCAGTGGACTCAGAGCCACAGATACGCAGTATTTT.

This clone was seen only a few times. This chain links TRBV6-6 with TRBJ1-5; D may be TRBD1 (6 bases). The CDR3 has 12 residues. V lost 7 bases and J lost 6, with 10 bases in between. Germline lookup yields CDR1 MNHNY and CDR2 SVGAGI (reference sequence). CDR3 sequence: CASTGGAQPQHF. The DNA of the CDR3 is TGTGCCAGCACCGGGGGGGCTCAGCCCCAGCATTTT.

This clone was seen a few times. This rearrangement joins TRBV5-4 to TRBJ2-5, with D unclear. The CDR3 spans 14 residues. Germline V gene lookup returns CDR1 SGHNT and CDR2 YYREEE (reference sequence). V was pared by 2 bases and J by 4 bases, with 12 bases between. CDR3 in DNA: TGTGCCAGCAGCTTCGGTTCTGGAGCAGAGACCCAGTACTTC. Protein: CASSFGSGAETQYF.

This clone was counted only a few times. CDR3 bases: TGTGCCAGCAGTTTTCGGGAATCAACCGAGCAGTACTTC. Translation: CASSFRESTEQYF. The rearrangement joins TRBV27 to TRBJ2-7, with D possibly TRBD2 on 5 matching bases. The CDR3 totals 13 residues. V was trimmed by 3 bases and J by 6 bases, leaving 12 bases between them. In germline, CDR1 is MNHEY, CDR2 SMNVEV (reference sequence).

There are a few counts of this clone. The chain has TRBV30 and TRBJ2-5, with D hard to call. CDR3 length: 13 amino acids. CDR1 is GTSNPN and CDR2 is SVGIG in the germline V gene (reference sequence). Trimming stripped 3 bases from V and 1 base from J, with 9 bases between. The CDR3 coding sequence is TGTGCCTGGAGCACAGTATTCCAAGAGACCCAGTACTTC. It yields the protein CAWSTVFQETQYF.

This clone was found a few times. This sequence joins TRBV14 and TRBJ2-1; TRBD2 agrees at 7 bases. J gave up 6 bases and V 1 base, and 12 bases lay outside the gene matches. Germline-derived CDR1 and CDR2 are SGHDN and FVKESK. The CDR3 spans 17 residues. As DNA, the CDR3 is TGTGCCAGCAGCCAAGTCGCTCGGGGGGTCCGGTCCAATGAGCAGTTCTTC. This sequence encodes CASSQVARGVRSNEQFF.

In regard to this clone: In the same sample, other DNA sequences code for this CDR3. The CDR3 spells CASSVGLGADTQYF. CDR3 sequence (DNA): TGTGCCAGCAGCGTGGGGCTGGGCGCAGATACGCAGTATTTT. This chain joins TRBV9 and TRBJ2-3; D is perhaps TRBD1 (5 bases). This CDR3 region has 14 residues. Between the trimmed V and J ends, which lost 2 bases and 4 bases, there was a span of 11 bases. Germline V gene lookup returns CDR1 SGDLS and CDR2 YYNGEE.

This clone was found once. The J gene is TRBJ1-1, the V gene TRBV5-1; D may be TRBD1 (6 bases). Germline values: CDR1 SGHRS, CDR2 YFSETQ. Trimming cost V 0 bases and J 5 bases, with 20 bases left between them. The CDR3 length is 17 residues. The CDR3 DNA reads TGCGCCAGCAGCTTGGCAAGACTTCAGGGGAGGGGTACTGAAGCTTTCTTT. Residues: CASSLARLQGRGTEAFF.

The chain carries TRBV29-1 and TRBJ2-3; TRBD2 matches at 9 bases. CDR3 size: 13 residues. Germline lookup yields CDR1 SQVTM and CDR2 ANQGSEA. The ends lost 6 bases at V and 6 bases at J; junction bases unmatched: 7. CDR3: CSVRGGRRDTQYF. DNA of the CDR3: TGCAGCGTGCGGGGGGGTAGGAGGGATACGCAGTATTTT.

The chain joins TRBV20-1 to TRBJ2-7; no definite D call. This CDR3 comprises 10 residues. The germline V gene has CDR1 DFQATT and CDR2 SNEGSKA (reference sequence). V was pared by 5 bases and J by 6 bases, with 8 bases between. The CDR3 sequence: CSAADSEQYF. The CDR3 DNA is TGCAGTGCTGCCGACTCCGAGCAGTACTTC.

The chain employs TRBV6-5 and TRBJ2-3; D might be TRBD2 (6 bases). The CDR3 loop spans 16 amino acids. The germline V gene has CDR1 MNHEY and CDR2 SVGAGI. With 4 bases removed from V and 1 base from J, the gap between germline ends came to 15 bases. The CDR3 here is CASSSTGLRGTDTQYF. The CDR3 coding sequence is TGTGCCAGCAGTTCCACGGGACTGAGAGGCACAGATACGCAGTATTTT.

In this sample, this clone turned up a few times. This chain links TRBV7-8 with TRBJ2-1; TRBD1 might be the D (5 bases). The V gene lost 5 bases and the J gene lost 14 bases, with 16 bases spanning the gap. The germline V gene encodes CDR1 SGHVS and CDR2 FQNEAQ. This CDR3 is built from 12 residues. The CDR3 bases are TGTGCCAGCAGCCCTACAGGCGATGGGGAGTTCTTC. Residues: CASSPTGDGEFF.

This clone occurred many times. V usage is TRBV29-1 and J usage is TRBJ1-2; TRBD1 matches at 7 bases. CDR1 is SQVTM, CDR2 ANQGSEA, per germline. V shed 5 bases, J shed 6 bases, and the junction held 3 bases outside the gene matches. The CDR3 runs to 11 residues. For the CDR3, the DNA is TGCAGCGTTAGACAGGGTGATGGCTACACCTTC. Its translation is CSVRQGDGYTF.

This clone came up a few times. This sequence joins TRBV19 and TRBJ1-6; TRBD1 is a possible D gene (5 bases). The CDR3 contains 14 residues. With 7 bases removed from V and 12 bases from J, the gap between germline ends came to 19 bases. Germline CDR1 and CDR2: LNHDA and SQIVND (reference sequence). This chain's CDR3 is CASTARGLELPLHF. The CDR3 region has the DNA TGTGCCAGTACCGCGAGGGGACTGGAATTACCCCTCCACTTT. The variable domain in full, with the rest retrieved from reference TRBV19 and TRBJ1-6, is DGGITQSPKYLFRKEGQNVTLSCEQNLNHDAMYWYRQDPGQGLRLIYYSQIVNDFQKGDIAEGYSVSREKKESFPLTVTSAQKNPTAFYLCASTARGLELPLHFGNGTRLTVT.

This clone has only a few counts. The chain recombines TRBV30 with TRBJ1-5; 7 bases fit TRBD1. This CDR3 region has 13 residues. The germline V gene encodes CDR1 GTSNPN and CDR2 SVGIG (reference sequence). Losses at the gene ends were 5 bases for V and 5 bases for J; bases not matched to a gene: 6. For the CDR3, the DNA is TGTGCCTGGGCCGGACAGGATCATCAGCCCCAGCATTTT. As protein: CAWAGQDHQPQHF.

This clone was counted between two and nine times. The V gene is TRBV2, the J gene TRBJ1-2; D gene ambiguous. This CDR3 region has 14 residues. CDR1 and CDR2 (germline): SNHLY, FYNNEI. The V gene lost 6 bases and the J gene lost 5 bases, with 16 bases spanning the gap. The CDR3 DNA is TGTGCCAGCAGCTCATTACGTTCGGGGTATGGCTACACCTTC. Translated, it gives CASSSLRSGYGYTF.

The chain uses TRBV7-9 and TRBJ1-1, with 7 bases fitting TRBD1. Germline trimming cut 3 bases from V and 5 bases from J; bases unmatched to any gene: 3. The CDR3 spans 13 residues. Germline V gene sequence: CDR1 SEHNR, CDR2 FQNEAQ (reference sequence). The CDR3 sequence: CASSFQGGTEAFF. As DNA, the CDR3 is TGTGCCAGCAGCTTTCAGGGGGGTACTGAAGCTTTCTTT.

This clone was seen only a few times. This chain uses TRBV29-1 with TRBJ1-1; tentative D call: TRBD1 (5 bases). The CDR3 loop spans 14 amino acids. Germline assignment: CDR1 SQVTM and CDR2 ANQGSEA. V was clipped by 7 bases and J by 0 bases, with 15 bases between them. CDR3 in DNA: TGCAGCGCGGTAGACAGAACGATGAACACTGAAGCTTTCTTT. This translates into CSAVDRTMNTEAFF.

Worth noting for this clone: The sample contains more than one DNA sequence encoding this CDR3. V usage is TRBV18 and J usage is TRBJ2-3; no clear D. Per the germline V gene, CDR1 is KGHSH and CDR2 is LQKENI. V dropped 2 bases and J dropped 3 bases, with 3 bases sitting between them. The CDR3 consists of 12 residues. CDR3 protein: CASSPETDTQYF. CDR3 DNA sequence: TGTGCCAGCTCACCAGAGACAGATACGCAGTATTTT.

As for this clone: The sample has other DNA sequences that encode this CDR3 too. V usage is TRBV5-1 and J usage is TRBJ2-5, with 7 nucleotides matching TRBD1. V lost 0 bases to trimming and J lost 1 base; unmatched junction nucleotides: 0. This CDR3 comprises 14 residues. CDR1 and CDR2 from the germline V gene are SGHRS and YFSETQ. CDR3 in amino acids: CASSLGQGQETQYF. DNA of the CDR3: TGCGCCAGCAGCTTGGGACAGGGCCAAGAGACCCAGTACTTC.

This clone was detected a few times. The chain employs TRBV10-2 and TRBJ2-7, with a tentative D call TRBD2 (5 bases). CDR3 length: 12 amino acids. The V end was cut by 6 bases, the J end by 4 bases, with 10 bases between. From germline, CDR1 is WSHSY and CDR2 SAAADI. The CDR3 DNA reads as TGCGCCAGCAGGAGGGTGGTATACGAGCAGTACTTC. Its translation: CASRRVVYEQYF.

In this sample, this clone turned up a few times. The chain combines TRBV4-1 with TRBJ1-2, with D tentatively TRBD1 (5 bases). This CDR3 comprises 16 residues. Germline-derived CDR1 and CDR2 are MGHRA and YSYEKL. V gave up 4 bases and J gave up 2 bases, with 17 bases separating them. Written as DNA, the CDR3 is TGCGCCAGCAGCCCCCCGCGAGGGGAGGGGAACTATGGCTACACCTTC. It yields the protein CASSPPRGEGNYGYTF.

The chain has TRBV7-9 and TRBJ1-4, with 7 bases identical to TRBD1. V lost 5 bases and J lost 5; bases outside the gene matches: 11. The CDR3 totals 16 residues. Per germline, CDR1 SEHNR and CDR2 FQNEAQ (reference sequence). For the CDR3, the DNA is TGTGCCAGCAGCGAACGCGACAGGGCCGCAAATGAAAAACTGTTTTTT. It translates to CASSERDRAANEKLFF.

V is TRBV5-4 and J is TRBJ2-6; 7 nucleotides agree with TRBD2. The CDR3 extends over 18 amino acids. Germline lookup yields CDR1 SGHNT and CDR2 YYREEE (reference sequence). Trimming at V came to 2 bases and at J to 0 bases, leaving 8 bases not matched to a gene. CDR3 in amino acids: CASSLTAGERSGANVLTF. The CDR3 region has the DNA TGTGCCAGCAGCTTAACCGCGGGAGAACGCTCTGGGGCCAACGTCCTGACTTTC.

This chain links TRBV28 with TRBJ2-5, with TRBD2 matching 12 bases. The CDR3 loop spans 16 amino acids. Germline CDR1 MDHEN, CDR2 SYDVKM. With 2 bases clipped from V and 3 bases from J, the junction kept 4 bases outside the gene matches. The CDR3 nucleotides are TGTGCCAGCAGTTTAATCGGACTAGCGGGGAAAGAGACCCAGTACTTC. It yields the protein CASSLIGLAGKETQYF.

The sample holds a few counts of this clone. J is TRBJ1-1 and V is TRBV29-1; the D gene is possibly TRBD1 (5 bases). This CDR3 spans 16 amino acids. V was cut by 2 bases and J by 2 bases, with 18 bases left in between. The germline CDR1 and CDR2 sequences are SQVTM and ANQGSEA. CDR3 DNA: TGCAGCGTTGAATCAGCAAACCAGGGATCCAACACTGAAGCTTTCTTT. Protein sequence: CSVESANQGSNTEAFF.

The sample holds a few counts of this clone. J is TRBJ2-4 and V is TRBV2; D is uncertain. V was pared by 2 bases and J by 7 bases, with 3 bases between. The CDR3 is made up of 11 amino acids. CDR1 is SNHLY, CDR2 FYNNEI, per germline. The CDR3 region is CASSEQNIQYF. Here the CDR3 DNA reads TGTGCCAGCAGTGAACAGAACATTCAGTACTTC.

In its sample, this clone was seen a few times. The J gene is TRBJ2-1, the V gene TRBV25-1; possibly TRBD1 for D (6 bases). The V gene's germline CDR1 is MGHDK and CDR2 SYGVNS. V gave up 5 bases and J gave up 5 bases, with 13 bases separating them. The CDR3 contains 14 residues. The chain's CDR3 is CASSPQGVHNEQFF. DNA for the CDR3: TGTGCCAGCAGTCCACAGGGAGTACACAATGAGCAGTTCTTC. Using reference TRBV25-1 and TRBJ2-1 for the parts outside the CDR3, the full variable domain is EADIYQTPRYLVIGTGKKITLECSQTMGHDKMYWYQQDPGMELHLIHYSYGVNSTEKGDLSSESTVSRIRTEHFPLTLESARPSHTSQYLCASSPQGVHNEQFFGPGTRLTVL.

The CDR3 DNA reads TGTGCCAGCAGCCCCAGACGGAGAGCCTACGAGCAGTACTTC. It is translated as CASSPRRRAYEQYF. This rearrangement joins TRBV7-9 to TRBJ2-7; D is unresolved. Between the trimmed V and J ends, which lost 5 bases and 2 bases, there was a span of 13 bases. Germline CDR1 reads SEHNR; CDR2 reads FQNEAQ (reference sequence). This CDR3 contains 14 residues.

The rearrangement joins TRBV7-2 to TRBJ2-5; D unclear. Germline V lookup: CDR1 SGHTA, CDR2 FQGNSA. This CDR3 is 13 amino acids long. V dropped 1 base and J dropped 3 bases, with 6 bases sitting between them. The CDR3 here is CASSLGFKETQYF. The CDR3 DNA sequence: TGTGCCAGCAGCTTAGGTTTTAAAGAGACCCAGTACTTC.